This record concerns one TCR beta chain sequence. The target of this receptor is not known. Base qualities are not provided; no much larger clone lies one nucleotide away. This sample was included in a study of identical twins (TCRdb year 2016). Background on the whole study: To test whether fetal clonotypes persist, the study used deep sequencing on TCR alpha and beta repertoires from monozygotic twins, unrelated adults of various ages, and cord blood. To rule out contamination, the twin experiments were replicated at different times with different library preparation protocols. The research as a whole found: Recombination models systematically underestimated out-of-frame TCR alpha sharing in monozygotic twins but agreed with sharing between unrelated individuals. Compared with coincidental sharing between unrelated individuals, out-of-frame TCR alpha sequences shared between twins showed an excess of sequences with low generation probability. Excess twin sharing in beta out-of-frame sequences was weaker because fewer shared sequences lowered the signal-to-noise ratio. Because the same donors could not be followed over many years, the conclusions relied on cross-sectional statistical analysis. Zero-insertion analyses could be partly confounded by invariant T cells such as MAIT and iNKT, although diverse VJ usage argued against such confounding for most clonotypes. Abundant cord blood beta clonotypes had fewer insertions, young adult naive repertoires showed a similar but weaker trend, and memory repertoires showed no such trend.

Receptor amplification or capture employed 5' RACE. Sequenced on an Illumina HiSeq 2000. A universal primer binding site was introduced by template switching, and a unique molecular identifier was present in the final cDNA, enabling accurate counting of TCR cDNA molecules. Specific primers in the conserved constant-segment region were used to synthesize first-strand cDNA for TCR alpha and beta chains. Each cDNA library was double barcoded, with a SMART-Mk sample barcode plus Illumina barcodes, to control for contamination. TruSeq adapter sequences along with Illumina sample barcodes were introduced in two successive PCR steps. The TCR alpha and beta cDNA libraries were sequenced on the Illumina HiSeq platform using custom primers. Concerning the study's data processing: Unique molecular identifiers were extracted from raw reads with MiGEC, and CDR3 positions were determined with MiXCR. Recombination models were inferred per individual with the repgenHMM and IGoR tools using an EM algorithm. The analysis of shared clonotypes was done with the tcR package in R, with sharing normalized by the product of cloneset sizes. To study raw recombination free of thymic and clonal selection effects, out-of-frame nonproductive sequences were analyzed. TCRdb reprocessed the public reads (quality trimming at Q25 with fastp, clone calling with MiXCR) and kept in-frame beta chains. Entries are consolidated by CDR3 protein sequence, retaining the most common genes and DNA. The V and J calls, along with clone size, are taken from TCRdb and not from the paper's own processing. Here the sample has 700,000 or so distinct CDR3 sequences; 8.5% to 9% occur a single time. 0.75% to 1% of the sample lies in the top ten.

Every donor was a healthy Caucasian. Three pairs of female monozygotic twins, all aged roughly 18 to 30 years, were included in the twin cohort. The RNA used for TCR libraries was isolated from peripheral blood mononuclear cells. The CDR3 measures 14 amino acids from cysteine to phenylalanine. The kept DNA is CDR3 alone, 42 bases in frame from the first base. CDR1 and CDR2 (SGHRS, YFSETQ) derive from the germline V gene. Compared with germline, V lacks 4 bases and J lacks 8 bases; bases without a gene match: 8. Another study also made use of these data, one on yellow fever vaccine responses in identical twins. The second investigation adds: According to the authors, in identical twins the way T cells responded to vaccination appeared partly convergent and partly personalized. In identical twins, the study followed T cell clones that responded to the vaccine with precision.

The sequence derives from a woman aged 18 to 35 in good health. The chain links TRBV5-1 with TRBJ1-2; 10 junctional bases match TRBD1. Sequences were obtained from PBMCs. The CDR3: CASSPGQGLLGYTF. In nucleotides, the sequence is TGCGCCAGCAGCCCGGGACAGGGGCTTCTAGGCTACACCTTC. With the portions outside the CDR3 filled from the reference TRBV5-1 and TRBJ1-2 genes, the complete variable region becomes KAGVTQTPRYLIKTRGQQVTLSCSPISGHRSVSWYQQTPGQGLQFLFEYFSETQRNKGNFPGRFSGRQFSNSRSEMNVSTLELGDSALYLCASSPGQGLLGYTFGSGTRLTVV.